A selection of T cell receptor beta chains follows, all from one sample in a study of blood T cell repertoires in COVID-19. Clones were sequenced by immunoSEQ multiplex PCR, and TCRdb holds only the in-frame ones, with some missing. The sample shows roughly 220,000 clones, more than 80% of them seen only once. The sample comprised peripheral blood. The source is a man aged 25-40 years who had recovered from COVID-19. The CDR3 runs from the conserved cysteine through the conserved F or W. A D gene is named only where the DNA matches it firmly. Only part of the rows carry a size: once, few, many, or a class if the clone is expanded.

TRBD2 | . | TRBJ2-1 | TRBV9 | TGTGCCAGCAGCGTAGTTTCCGGGGGGGCCTACAATGAGCAGTTCTTC | CASSVVSGGAYNEQFF
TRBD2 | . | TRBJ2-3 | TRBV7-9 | TGTGCCAGCAGCTTGATAGCGGGGGGTTCTCCTAGCACAGATACGCAGTATTTT | CASSLIAGGSPSTDTQYF
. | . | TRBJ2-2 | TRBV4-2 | TGTGCCAGCAGCCAAGGGGTGACAGCCACCGGGGAGCTGTTTTTT | CASSQGVTATGELFF
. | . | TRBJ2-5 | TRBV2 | TGTGCCAGCTCGGCAGAGGAGGAGACCCAGTACTTC | CASSAEEETQYF
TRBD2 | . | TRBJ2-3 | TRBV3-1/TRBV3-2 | TGTGCCAGCAGCCAAGAAGCGGGGGGGTTCACAGATACGCAGTATTTT | CASSQEAGGFTDTQYF
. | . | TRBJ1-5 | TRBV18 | TGTGCCAGCTCACCGTCCCGAGACTTAGGCAATCAGCCCCAGCATTTT | CASSPSRDLGNQPQHF
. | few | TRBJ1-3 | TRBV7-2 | TGTGCCAGCAGCTTAAGAGGTCACCCGGCGGCGGGAAACACCATATATTTT | CASSLRGHPAAGNTIYF
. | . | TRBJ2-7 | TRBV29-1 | TGCAGCGTTCAGTACCCATCATATCCCTACGAGCAGTACTTC | CSVQYPSYPYEQYF
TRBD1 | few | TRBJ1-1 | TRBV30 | TGTGCCTGGAGTGTTAAGGGGACAGGGGCGATTGAAGCTTTCTTT | CAWSVKGTGAIEAFF
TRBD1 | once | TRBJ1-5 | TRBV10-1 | TGCGCCAGCAGTGAGGGGACAGGGGGCAATCAGCCCCAGCATTTT | CASSEGTGGNQPQHF
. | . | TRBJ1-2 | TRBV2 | TGTGCCAGCATTCGGGACACCACTAACTATGGCTACACCTTC | CASIRDTTNYGYTF
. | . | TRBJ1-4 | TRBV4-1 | TGCGCCAGCAGCCAAGATCTTTACGACACCTCTAATGAAAAACTGTTTTTT | CASSQDLYDTSNEKLFF